This record concerns one T cell receptor (beta chain) sequence. Antigen: not known. The sample belongs to a study of memory CD4+ T cells and cytomegalovirus serostatus. Overall study context: Healthy Belgian adult donors included nine or ten CMV-positive and 24 CMV-negative people.

Overall study findings and caveats: A US-trained random forest predicted CMV serostatus with median AUC around 0.93.

Original processing methods: Out-of-frame sequences were removed, leaving 2,204,828 distinct TCRbeta sequences. Using immunoSEQ multiplex PCR, the repertoire was profiled, and TCRdb retains in-frame clones only, with some absent. From that table come the V and J calls and clone size; the DNA was used to work out D and trimming. In the table there are under 55,000 clones, 83% of which are singletons. The sort gate was single viable CD3+CD4+CD8-CD45RO+ cells for memory CD4+ T cells. Positive selection with CD4 microbeads enriched total CD4+ T cells. Sequencing used memory CD4+ T cells from blood. The clonotype comes from an adult in good health and CMV-seropositive.

DNA for the CDR3: TGTGCCAGCAGTGAACTTAGGCACGAGCAGTACTTC. It specifies CASSELRHEQYF. The V gene is TRBV6-1, the J gene TRBJ2-7, with D hard to call. This CDR3 contains 12 residues. V lost 2 bases to trimming and J lost 5 bases, with 7 bases between them. Germline CDR1 is MNHNS and CDR2 is SASEGT.